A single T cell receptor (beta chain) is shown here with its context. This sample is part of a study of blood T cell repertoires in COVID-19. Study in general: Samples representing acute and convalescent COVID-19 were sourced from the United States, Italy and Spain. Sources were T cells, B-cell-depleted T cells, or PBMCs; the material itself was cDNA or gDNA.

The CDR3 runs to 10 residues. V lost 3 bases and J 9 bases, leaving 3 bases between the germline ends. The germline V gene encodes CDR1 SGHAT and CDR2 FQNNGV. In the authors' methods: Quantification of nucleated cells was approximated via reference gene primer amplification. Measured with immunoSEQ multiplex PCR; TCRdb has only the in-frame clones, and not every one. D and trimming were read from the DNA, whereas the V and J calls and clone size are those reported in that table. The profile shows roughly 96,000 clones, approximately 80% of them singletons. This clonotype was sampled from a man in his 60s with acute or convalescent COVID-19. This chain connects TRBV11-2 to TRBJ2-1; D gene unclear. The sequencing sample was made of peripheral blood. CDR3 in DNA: TGTGCCAGCAGCTTTAGTGAGCAGTTCTTC. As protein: CASSFSEQFF.